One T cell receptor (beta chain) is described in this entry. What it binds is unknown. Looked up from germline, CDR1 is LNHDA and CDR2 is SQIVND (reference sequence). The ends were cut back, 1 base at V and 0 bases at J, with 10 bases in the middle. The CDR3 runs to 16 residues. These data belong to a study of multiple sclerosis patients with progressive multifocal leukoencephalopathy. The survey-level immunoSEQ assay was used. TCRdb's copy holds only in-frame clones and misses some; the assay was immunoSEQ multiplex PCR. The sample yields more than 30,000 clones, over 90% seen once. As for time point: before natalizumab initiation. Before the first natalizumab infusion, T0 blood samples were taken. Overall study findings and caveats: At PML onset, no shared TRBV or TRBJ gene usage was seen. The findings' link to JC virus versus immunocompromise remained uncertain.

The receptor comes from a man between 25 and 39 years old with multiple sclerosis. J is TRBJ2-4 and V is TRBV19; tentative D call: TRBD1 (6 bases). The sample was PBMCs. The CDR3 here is CASSIGGQLAKNIQYF. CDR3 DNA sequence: TGTGCCAGTAGTATAGGGGGACAACTAGCCAAAAACATTCAGTACTTC.